The entry that follows covers one TCR beta chain sequence. TCRdb's copy holds only in-frame clones and misses some; the assay was immunoSEQ multiplex PCR. The sample carries roughly 430,000 clones, roughly 86% recorded once. The data stem from a study of blood T cell repertoires in COVID-19. Trimming took off 5 bases at V and 5 bases at J, with 15 bases between the two ends. Germline-derived CDR1 and CDR2 are MNHEY and SMNVEV (reference sequence). The length of the CDR3 is 14 residues. Clinical histories supplied by participants themselves formed the basis of cohort assignment. The source material was PBMCs or T cells enriched from blood (not recorded which). This chain links TRBV27 with TRBJ1-2; perhaps TRBD1 as D (6 bases). The receptor was isolated from a woman between 40 and 50 years old with acute COVID-19. CDR3 region: CASSNSDSLYGYTF. As DNA, the CDR3 is TGTGCCAGCAGTAATTCGGACAGTTTATATGGCTACACCTTC.